The 4 T cell receptor beta chains given below trace back to one sample, sequenced in a study of CD8 T cells in Susac syndrome. Random hexamers primed reverse transcription of about 0.5 to 1 ug RNA. TCRdb re-called the immunoSEQ multiplex PCR reads with MiXCR, one entry per CDR3 protein. Here the sample spans about 130,000 distinct CDR3 sequences, 90% to 95% being singletons. The sample was CD4+ T cells from PBMCs. The receptors derive from a human donor in good health.

The chain carries TRBV15 and TRBJ2-1; D might be TRBD2 (7 bases). The ends were cut back, 3 bases at V and 10 bases at J, with 22 bases in the middle. The CDR3 loop spans 16 amino acids. Germline-derived CDR1 and CDR2 are LNHNV and YYDKDF (reference sequence). The CDR3 nucleotides are TGTGCCACCAGCAGTCGAGGGGGGAGGGTTAGTAAAGAGCAGTTCTTC. Its translation: CATSSRGGRVSKEQFF.

This clonotype was recorded a few times. The chain has TRBV27 and TRBJ2-7; D gene unclear. Germline CDR1 reads MNHEY; CDR2 reads SMNVEV (reference sequence). The germline V and J ends were trimmed by 4 bases and 3 bases, with 10 bases remaining between them. The CDR3 extends over 13 amino acids. DNA of the CDR3: TGTGCCAGCAGTTCGGACGGGTTCTACGAGCAGTACTTC. It is translated as CASSSDGFYEQYF.

J is TRBJ2-7 and V is TRBV7-2; tentative D call: TRBD2 (6 bases). The CDR3 loop spans 14 amino acids. Germline values: CDR1 SGHTA, CDR2 FQGNSA. V was pared by 6 bases and J by 3 bases, with 15 bases between. The CDR3: CASRFRDSGYEQYF. CDR3 DNA: TGTGCCAGCAGATTCCGGGACTCTGGCTACGAGCAGTACTTC.

Note on this clonotype: One end of the junction is discordant with germline, which a read error may explain. This chain uses TRBV24-1 with TRBJ2-1; 11 bases are a match to TRBD2. The CDR3 totals 15 residues. The germline V gene encodes CDR1 KGHDR and CDR2 SFDVKD. In DNA, the CDR3 is TGTGCCACCGGTGAGACTAGCGGGACCTACAATGAGCAGTTCTTC. It yields the protein CATGETSGTYNEQFF.